This T cell receptor (beta chain) was sequenced for a study of shared T cell receptors in the human thymus. This clone was seen once. Clones were read by immunoSEQ multiplex PCR, and TCRdb kept only the in-frame ones, dropping some. The sample contains approximately 490,000 clones, 75% to 85% of which appear only once. Per germline, CDR1 MDHEN and CDR2 SYDVKM. This CDR3 has 16 residues. V lost 7 bases, J lost 7 bases, and 17 bases stayed unmatched. These records were also assigned to another study, of human thymus T cells. This second report adds: Resections obtained during corrective heart surgery supplied the thymus tissue. Thymic repertoires of unrelated individuals were reported in related research to overlap highly.

The specimen was thymocytes. This sequence originates from a boy in the first two years of life with a congenital heart defect. The chain has TRBV28 and TRBJ2-7, with 9 bases that match TRBD1. The CDR3 reads CASTSPGQGSLYEQYF. The CDR3 DNA follows: TGTGCCAGCACTTCACCGGGACAGGGCTCCCTTTATGAGCAGTACTTC.